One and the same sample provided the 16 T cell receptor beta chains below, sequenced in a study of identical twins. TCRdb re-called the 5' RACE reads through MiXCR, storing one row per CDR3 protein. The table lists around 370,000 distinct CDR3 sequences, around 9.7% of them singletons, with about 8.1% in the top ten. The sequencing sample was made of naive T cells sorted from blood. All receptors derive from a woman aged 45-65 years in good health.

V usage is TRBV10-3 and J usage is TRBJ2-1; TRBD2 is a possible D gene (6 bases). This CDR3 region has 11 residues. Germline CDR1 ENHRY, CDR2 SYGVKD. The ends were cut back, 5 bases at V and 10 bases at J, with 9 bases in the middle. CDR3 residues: CAISSSVEQFF. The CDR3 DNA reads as TGTGCCATCAGTTCTAGCGTAGAGCAGTTCTTC.

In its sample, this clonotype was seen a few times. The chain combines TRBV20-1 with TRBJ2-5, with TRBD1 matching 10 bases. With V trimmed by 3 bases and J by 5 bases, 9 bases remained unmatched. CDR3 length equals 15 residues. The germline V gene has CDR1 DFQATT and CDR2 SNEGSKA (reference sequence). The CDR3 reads CSARPAGQGRETQYF. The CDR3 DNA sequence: TGCAGTGCTAGGCCGGCGGGACAGGGGAGGGAGACCCAGTACTTC.

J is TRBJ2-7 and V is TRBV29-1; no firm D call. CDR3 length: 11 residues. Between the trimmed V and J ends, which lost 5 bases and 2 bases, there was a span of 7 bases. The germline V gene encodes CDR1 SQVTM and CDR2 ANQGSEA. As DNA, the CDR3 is TGCAGCGTTCGAACTGCCTACGAGCAGTACGTC. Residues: CSVRTAYEQYV.

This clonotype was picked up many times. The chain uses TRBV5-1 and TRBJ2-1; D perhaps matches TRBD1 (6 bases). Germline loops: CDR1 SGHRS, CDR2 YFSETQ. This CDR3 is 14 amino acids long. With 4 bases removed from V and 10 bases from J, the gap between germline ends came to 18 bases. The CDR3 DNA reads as TGCGCCAGCAGCGTCAGAACCCCCCAGGGGGAGCAGTTCTTC. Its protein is CASSVRTPQGEQFF.

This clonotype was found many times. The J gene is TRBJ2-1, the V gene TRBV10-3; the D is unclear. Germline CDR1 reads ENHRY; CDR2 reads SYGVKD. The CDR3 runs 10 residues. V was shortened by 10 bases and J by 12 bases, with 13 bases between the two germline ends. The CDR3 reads CATRDGLQFF. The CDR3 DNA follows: TGTGCCACCCGCGACGGTCTGCAGTTCTTC.

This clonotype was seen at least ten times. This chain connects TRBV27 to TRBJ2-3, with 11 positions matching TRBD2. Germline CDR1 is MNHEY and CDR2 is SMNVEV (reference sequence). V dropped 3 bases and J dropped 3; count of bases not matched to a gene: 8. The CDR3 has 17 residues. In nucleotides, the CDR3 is TGTGCCAGCAGTTTGGTCGGGCTAGCGGGAGGTACAGATACGCAGTATTTT. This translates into CASSLVGLAGGTDTQYF.

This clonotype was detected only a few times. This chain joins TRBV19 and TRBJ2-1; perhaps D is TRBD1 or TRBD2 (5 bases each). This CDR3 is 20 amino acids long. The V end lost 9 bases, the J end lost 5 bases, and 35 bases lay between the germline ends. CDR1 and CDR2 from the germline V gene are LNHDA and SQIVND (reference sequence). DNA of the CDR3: TGTGCCAGGATCCCTTTTTCCTGCCGGGGCCTAACACTCAATAACAATGAGCAGTTCTTC. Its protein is CARIPFSCRGLTLNNNEQFF.

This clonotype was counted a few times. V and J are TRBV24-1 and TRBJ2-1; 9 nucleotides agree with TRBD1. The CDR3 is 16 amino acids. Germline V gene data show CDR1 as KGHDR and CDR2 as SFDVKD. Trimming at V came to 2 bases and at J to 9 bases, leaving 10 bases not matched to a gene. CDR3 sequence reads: CATSDSPGQGRGEQFF. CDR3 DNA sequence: TGTGCCACCAGTGATTCACCGGGACAGGGCAGAGGTGAGCAGTTCTTC.

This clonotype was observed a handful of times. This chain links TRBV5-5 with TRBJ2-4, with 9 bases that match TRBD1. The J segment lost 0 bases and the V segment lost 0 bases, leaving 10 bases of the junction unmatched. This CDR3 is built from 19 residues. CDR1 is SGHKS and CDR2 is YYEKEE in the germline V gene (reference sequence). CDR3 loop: CASSLVPGQGLLAKNIQYF. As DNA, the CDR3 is TGTGCCAGCAGCTTGGTTCCGGGACAGGGATTACTAGCCAAAAACATTCAGTACTTC.

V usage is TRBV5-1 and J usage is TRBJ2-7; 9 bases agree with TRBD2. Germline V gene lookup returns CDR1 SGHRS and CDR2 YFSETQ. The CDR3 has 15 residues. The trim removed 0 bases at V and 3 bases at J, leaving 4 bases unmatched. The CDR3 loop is CASSLEASGDYEQYF. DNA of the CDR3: TGCGCCAGCAGCTTGGAGGCTAGCGGGGACTACGAGCAGTACTTC.

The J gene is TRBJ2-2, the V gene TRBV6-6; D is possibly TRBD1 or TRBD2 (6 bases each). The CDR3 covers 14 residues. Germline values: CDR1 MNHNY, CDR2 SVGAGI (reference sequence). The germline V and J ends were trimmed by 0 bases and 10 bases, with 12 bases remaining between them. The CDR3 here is CASSYSTRGEELFF. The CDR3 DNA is TGTGCCAGCAGTTACTCTACGAGGGGGGAGGAGCTGTTTTTT.

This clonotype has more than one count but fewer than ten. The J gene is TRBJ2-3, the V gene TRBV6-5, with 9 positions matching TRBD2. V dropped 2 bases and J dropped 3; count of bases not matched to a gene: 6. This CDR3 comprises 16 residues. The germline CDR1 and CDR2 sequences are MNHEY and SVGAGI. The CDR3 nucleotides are TGTGCCAGCAGTTACCTTAGCGGGAGTATGACAGATACGCAGTATTTT. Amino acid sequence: CASSYLSGSMTDTQYF.

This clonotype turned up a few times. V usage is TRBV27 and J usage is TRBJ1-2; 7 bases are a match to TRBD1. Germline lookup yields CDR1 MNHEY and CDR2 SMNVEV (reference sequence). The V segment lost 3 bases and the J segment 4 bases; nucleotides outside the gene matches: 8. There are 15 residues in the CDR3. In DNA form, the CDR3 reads TGTGCCAGCAGTTTGATCTCCGGGACAGCCTATGGCTACACCTTC. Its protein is CASSLISGTAYGYTF.

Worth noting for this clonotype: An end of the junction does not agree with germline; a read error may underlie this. CDR3 loop: CASSPLWDSASVLTF. CDR3 in DNA: TGTGCCAGCAGCCCACTTTGGGACTCCGCCAGCGTCCTGACTTTC. The V and J genes are TRBV7-9 and TRBJ2-6, with D possibly TRBD2 on 6 matching bases. The CDR3 contains 15 residues. Germline V gene sequence: CDR1 SEHNR, CDR2 FQNEAQ (reference sequence).

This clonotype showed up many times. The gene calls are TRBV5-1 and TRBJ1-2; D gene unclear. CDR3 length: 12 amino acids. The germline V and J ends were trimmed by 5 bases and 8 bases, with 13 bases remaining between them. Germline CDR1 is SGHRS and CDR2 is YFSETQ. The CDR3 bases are TGCGCCAGCAGTCCAGCCCGGGAGGGCTACACCTTC. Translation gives CASSPAREGYTF.

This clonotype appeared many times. This CDR3 reads CSADRGLGQGNQPQHF. The CDR3 coding sequence is TGCAGTGCCGATAGGGGCCTTGGACAGGGGAATCAGCCCCAGCATTTT. The rearrangement links TRBV20-1 to TRBJ1-5, with 9 bases lining up with TRBD1. V shed 6 bases, J shed 4 bases, and the junction held 13 bases outside the gene matches. Germline-derived CDR1 and CDR2 are DFQATT and SNEGSKA (reference sequence). The length of the CDR3 is 16 residues.